The following is a T cell receptor beta chain sequence with its context. The target antigen is unknown. V lost 1 base and J lost 6; bases outside the gene matches: 3. The CDR3 is 14 amino acids. Germline lookup yields CDR1 MGHRA and CDR2 YSYEKL. This sample was taken from a study of beta chain features in type 1 diabetes. Overall study findings and caveats: In every one of the four CD4+ subsets, TCRB CDR3s were moderately but significantly shorter in Type 1 diabetes patients. The naive, central memory and Treg TCRB repertoires of patients appeared to be more similar to one another than those of healthy donors.

Sequencing targeted expressed TCRB transcripts, as all isolated RNA had been reverse transcribed. Generated by immunoSEQ multiplex PCR, the TCRdb table keeps only in-frame clones and is missing some. The sample gives 280,000 or so clones, approximately 16% of which show up once; 0.015% to 0.017% is in the top ten. One heparinised draw, averaging roughly 110 mL, was taken per donor. Naive, central memory, regulatory and stem cell-like memory cells within the CD4+ compartment were sorted using CD45RO/CCR7/CD25/CD127/CD95/CD27. The V gene is TRBV4-1, the J gene TRBJ2-7, with TRBD2 matching over 10 bases. Sequencing was carried out using naive CD4+ T cells from blood. This TCR derives from a man younger than 35 with type 1 diabetes. CDR3 coding DNA: TGCGCCAGCAGCCAAGCTAGCGGGAGTCGCGAGCAGTACTTC. The encoded protein is CASSQASGSREQYF.